This TCR beta chain originates from a study of blood T cells in healthy people across ages. Combining a sample-barcoded 5' primer with a J-beta primer mix, a second PCR ran for roughly 7 to 12 cycles. Every cDNA was tagged by a template-switch adaptor with 12 random nucleotides. TCRdb reanalysed the 5' RACE reads using MiXCR and keeps one entry per CDR3 protein. The sample contains over 1,500,000 distinct CDR3 sequences, around 42% of which appear only once. In this sample, this clonotype turned up a few times. What it binds is unknown. The study, taken as a whole, reports: Any changes in expanded clonotypes were possibly confounded, as donor CMV status remained unknown.

CDR1 and CDR2 (germline): WSHSY, SAAADI. Trimming removed 6 bases at V and 8 bases at J, with 10 bases between. The CDR3 extends over 12 amino acids. What was sequenced was blood. This sequence joins TRBV10-2 and TRBJ1-4, with D maybe TRBD1 (5 bases). This sequence was found in a human donor in good health. CDR3 coding DNA: TGCGCCAGCAGACAGGACCAAGAAAAACTGTTTTTT. It yields the protein CASRQDQEKLFF.